The rows below give T cell receptor beta chains drawn from one sample of a study of shared clonotypes between healthy human individuals. Measured with immunoSEQ multiplex PCR; TCRdb has only the in-frame clones, and not every one. Counted here are about 2,100,000 clones, roughly 91% occurring once; the ten biggest clones make up about 1.5%. The sequenced sample consisted of naive CD8+ T cells from PBMCs. These receptors originate from a man aged 18 to 30 in good health. Some clones in this sample may be carry-over from other donors' samples. Each CDR3 is given with its conserved first and last residue. Each record gives: J gene, clone size, CDR3 length, D gene, V gene, CDR3 DNA, CDR3 protein. D genes are given only for firm matches. Part of the rows lack a size; the others show once, few, many or a class for expanded clones.

TRBJ1-6 | NA | 15 | NA | TRBV30 | TGTGCCTGGAGTGTCGGGAGGGGAGTCGGTTCACCCCTCCACTTT | CAWSVGRGVGSPLHF
TRBJ1-2 | once | 16 | NA | TRBV7-2 | TGTGCCAGCAGCCCTTTTTTTAGGGGAGTTAACTATGGCTACACCTTC | CASSPFFRGVNYGYTF
TRBJ2-5 | once | 14 | NA | TRBV15 | TGTGCCACCAGCAGAGCGGGAGGGGGCGAGACCCAGTACTTC | CATSRAGGGETQYF
TRBJ2-1 | NA | 13 | NA | TRBV15 | TGTGCCACCAGCAGAACATGGGGGGTCGAGCAGTTCTTC | CATSRTWGVEQFF
TRBJ2-7 | once | 14 | NA | TRBV27 | TGTGCCAGCAGTTTAGCAGGGAAAGTGTACGAGCAGTACTTC | CASSLAGKVYEQYF
TRBJ2-1 | NA | 12 | NA | TRBV6-6 | TGTGCCAGCAGCCTGGGGGACAATGAGCAGTTCTTC | CASSLGDNEQFF
TRBJ2-2 | NA | 14 | TRBD2 | TRBV2 | TGTGCCCTGCGGGAGGGCCGATCGTCCGGGGAGCTGTTTTTT | CALREGRSSGELFF
TRBJ2-3 | few | 14 | NA | TRBV19 | TGTGCCAGTGGTATCACTAGCAGGACAGATACGCAGTATTTT | CASGITSRTDTQYF
TRBJ2-1 | NA | 17 | NA | TRBV4-3 | TGCGCCAGCAGCCAAGAGCGTCTAGGGACTGTAGAGGATGAGCAGTTCTTC | CASSQERLGTVEDEQFF
TRBJ2-7 | NA | 13 | TRBD1 | TRBV27 | TGTGCCAGCAGTACAGGGGTGTGGTACGAGCAGTACTTC | CASSTGVWYEQYF
TRBJ2-1 | NA | 11 | NA | TRBV9 | TGTGCCAGCAGCGTAGGTGATGAGCAGTTCTTC | CASSVGDEQFF
TRBJ1-1 | NA | 13 | TRBD1 | TRBV27 | TGTGCCAGCAGTCTGACAGGGGGCACTGAAGCTTTCTTT | CASSLTGGTEAFF
TRBJ2-7 | once | 15 | NA | TRBV11-2 | TGTGCCAGCAGCACCCGGAAAGGGTGGACCTACGAGCAGTACTTC | CASSTRKGWTYEQYF
TRBJ2-3 | NA | 19 | TRBD2 | TRBV7-9 | TGTGCCAGCAGCCCGCTGGCGGGAGGGCCTTACTTTAACACAGATACGCAGTATTTT | CASSPLAGGPYFNTDTQYF
TRBJ2-7 | NA | 15 | NA | TRBV11-2 | TGTGCCAGCAGCTGGGAAGCAGGGGGGTCCTACGAGCAGTACTTC | CASSWEAGGSYEQYF
TRBJ2-7 | NA | 15 | NA | TRBV5-1 | TGCGCCAGCAGCGTAGACAGTGGCAGCTCCTACGAGCAGTACTTC | CASSVDSGSSYEQYF
TRBJ2-3 | NA | 16 | TRBD2 | TRBV9 | TGTGCCAGCAGCATACCTAGCGGGAGAGGCACAGATACGCAGTATTTT | CASSIPSGRGTDTQYF
TRBJ1-5 | NA | 15 | NA | TRBV28 | TGTGCCAGCAGTCCAAGGGTGACAGGTAATCAGCCCCAGCATTTT | CASSPRVTGNQPQHF
TRBJ2-1 | NA | 17 | TRBD2 | TRBV5-4 | TGTGCCAGCACCCTGGGGGTAGCGGGAGCAGGTTACAATGAGCAGTTCTTC | CASTLGVAGAGYNEQFF
TRBJ1-5 | few | 15 | NA | TRBV5-5 | TGTGCCAGCAGCTTGAGGGGGGGAGGTAATCAGCCCCAGCATTTT | CASSLRGGGNQPQHF
TRBJ2-7 | NA | 14 | TRBD1 | TRBV29-1 | TGCAGCGTTGTCAAGTGGACAGGGACCTACGAGCAGTACTTC | CSVVKWTGTYEQYF
TRBJ2-1 | NA | 17 | NA | TRBV7-9 | TGTGCCAGCAGCTCCCCCCCAGGGGGGAACAAGGGAAATGAGCAGTTCTTC | CASSSPPGGNKGNEQFF
TRBJ2-7 | NA | 13 | NA | TRBV7-3 | TGTGCCAGCAGCTTAGGAGGACCTTACGAGCAGTACTTC | CASSLGGPYEQYF
TRBJ2-2 | NA | 12 | NA | TRBV29-1 | TGCAGCGTTCGCCAGGGTTACGGGGAGCTGTTTTTT | CSVRQGYGELFF
TRBJ1-1 | NA | 19 | NA | TRBV27 | TGTGCCAGCAGTTCCATTCTCGGGGAGATACGCTATGGGGACACTGAAGCTTTCTTT | CASSSILGEIRYGDTEAFF
TRBJ2-2 | once | 12 | NA | TRBV29-1 | TGCAGCGTCCGCAGGGTTACCGGGGAGCTGTTTTTT | CSVRRVTGELFF
TRBJ2-7 | NA | 13 | NA | TRBV7-7 | TGTGCCAGCAGCCCCTCAATATCCGACGAGCAGTACTTC | CASSPSISDEQYF
TRBJ2-3 | NA | 16 | TRBD1 | TRBV27 | TGTGCCAGCAGTTTATCCAGGGGGCATGGCACAGATACGCAGTATTTT | CASSLSRGHGTDTQYF